Shown below are 18 T cell receptor beta chains from a single sample sequenced in a study of healthy donors' naive CD4 and CD8 T cells. A linear amplification protocol produced the TCR libraries from 500 ng of total RNA. Via MiXCR, TCRdb re-called the reads, giving one row per CDR3 protein. The sample carries roughly 200,000 distinct CDR3 sequences, around 70% recorded once. Material for sequencing was naive CD4+ and CD8+ T cells sorted from blood, pooled from several donors. The receptors stem from a pool of human donors in good health; the sample pools cells from several healthy donors.

In this sample, this clonotype turned up once. The chain recombines TRBV6-5 with TRBJ1-3; TRBD1 agrees at 10 bases. Germline V gene lookup returns CDR1 MNHEY and CDR2 SVGAGI. The CDR3 covers 14 residues. Unmatched junction bases numbered 4, after V lost 6 bases and J lost 5 bases. Here the CDR3 reads CASRGGQGRNTIYF. CDR3 DNA sequence: TGTGCCAGCAGGGGGGGACAGGGGCGAAACACCATATATTTT.

The J gene is TRBJ1-2, the V gene TRBV20-1; D is ambiguous. V was pared by 5 bases and J by 7 bases, with 14 bases between. Germline values: CDR1 DFQATT, CDR2 SNEGSKA (reference sequence). The CDR3 has 12 residues. CDR3 in DNA: TGCAGTGCTGGGGTAGGGCGGGGTGGCTACACCTTC. It is translated as CSAGVGRGGYTF.

The chain is built from TRBV29-1 and TRBJ2-7; maybe TRBD2 (6 bases). V was cut by 4 bases and J by 3 bases, with 10 bases left in between. This CDR3 has 12 amino acids. Germline V gene sequence: CDR1 SQVTM, CDR2 ANQGSEA. The CDR3 bases are TGCAGCGTTGCGGGGGAAGGCTACGAGCAGTACTTC. Translating gives CSVAGEGYEQYF.

In its sample, this clonotype was seen a few times. The CDR3 loop reads CSVHTGSSYEQYF. CDR3 bases: TGCAGCGTTCATACAGGGAGCTCCTACGAGCAGTACTTC. The chain links TRBV29-1 to TRBJ2-7, with a weak D call TRBD1 (6 bases). The CDR3 is 13 residues long. Germline CDR1 is SQVTM and CDR2 is ANQGSEA. Trimming removed 5 bases from V and 0 bases from J, with 11 bases in between.

CDR3 region: CASSLGASYEQYV. The DNA of the CDR3 is TGTGCCAGCAGCCTGGGGGCCTCCTACGAGCAGTACGTC. The V and J genes are TRBV6-6 and TRBJ2-7, with a tentative D call TRBD1 (6 bases). Trimming took off 6 bases at V and 0 bases at J, with 9 bases between the two ends. The CDR3 covers 13 residues. Germline lookup yields CDR1 MNHNY and CDR2 SVGAGI (reference sequence).

This clonotype showed up just a few times. V gene TRBV6-5 combines with J gene TRBJ1-2; D gene ambiguous. Trimming removed 2 bases from V and 7 bases from J, with 14 bases in between. Germline CDR1 is MNHEY and CDR2 is SVGAGI. The CDR3 is 14 residues long. The CDR3 protein is CASSYREGIAGYTF. CDR3 bases: TGTGCCAGCAGTTACAGGGAGGGAATCGCTGGCTACACCTTC.

This chain joins TRBV6-5 and TRBJ2-1, with D possibly being TRBD2 (6 bases). This CDR3 has 15 residues. V dropped 2 bases and J dropped 3 bases, with 11 bases sitting between them. CDR1 MNHEY and CDR2 SVGAGI come from the germline V gene. CDR3 loop: CASSYRRGNYNEQFF. CDR3 nucleotide sequence: TGTGCCAGCAGTTACCGGCGGGGCAACTACAATGAGCAGTTCTTC.

The chain links TRBV12-3 or TRBV12-4 to TRBJ1-2; 10 nucleotides match TRBD1. This CDR3 has 15 residues. J was trimmed by 4 bases and V by 4 bases; bases with no gene match: 6. The CDR3 is CASSSRTGGSYGYTF. The CDR3 nucleotides read TGTGCCAGCAGTTCCCGGACAGGGGGTAGCTATGGCTACACCTTC.

The V and J genes are TRBV29-1 and TRBJ2-7; D call uncertain. This CDR3 region has 12 residues. The V end lost 6 bases, the J end lost 1 base, and 10 bases lay between the germline ends. Germline-derived CDR1 and CDR2 are SQVTM and ANQGSEA. The CDR3 DNA reads TGCAGCGTCTCCGAGGCTTCCTACGAGCAGTACTTC. Amino acid sequence: CSVSEASYEQYF.

The chain recombines TRBV6-5 with TRBJ2-1; 10 nucleotides align to TRBD1. Germline CDR1 reads MNHEY; CDR2 reads SVGAGI. The CDR3 has 12 residues. V gave up 5 bases and J gave up 10 bases; unmatched junction bases: 2. The CDR3 reads CASSETGGEQFF. The CDR3 nucleotides are TGTGCCAGCAGTGAGACAGGGGGCGAGCAGTTCTTC.

This chain joins TRBV29-1 and TRBJ2-1; TRBD1 is a possible D gene (5 bases). The CDR3 spans 15 residues. Between the trimmed V and J ends, which lost 1 base and 7 bases, there was a span of 17 bases. Germline assignment: CDR1 SQVTM and CDR2 ANQGSEA. The CDR3 is CSVEGRTILGNEQFF. The CDR3 bases are TGCAGCGTTGAAGGGCGGACAATACTGGGTAATGAGCAGTTCTTC.

The chain links TRBV6-5 to TRBJ2-7, with 9 positions matching TRBD1. The CDR3 spans 14 residues. Trimming cost V 2 bases and J 4 bases; bases outside gene matches: 3. The germline CDR1 and CDR2 sequences are MNHEY and SVGAGI. DNA for the CDR3: TGTGCCAGCAGTTACGGGACAGGGTTTTACGAGCAGTACTTC. Encoded protein: CASSYGTGFYEQYF.

The CDR3 is CATRTGGLNTEAFF. The CDR3, as DNA: TGTGCCACCCGAACAGGGGGTTTGAACACTGAAGCTTTCTTT. The chain couples TRBV15 to TRBJ1-1, with TRBD1 matching 8 bases. Germline lookup yields CDR1 LNHNV and CDR2 YYDKDF (reference sequence). The CDR3 loop spans 14 amino acids. With V trimmed by 8 bases and J by 0 bases, 5 bases remained unmatched.

This clonotype has a handful of counts. V and J are TRBV10-3 and TRBJ2-1, with 7 bases that match TRBD2. Germline-derived CDR1 and CDR2 are ENHRY and SYGVKD. The CDR3 is 15 amino acids. The trim removed 1 base at V and 7 bases at J, leaving 7 bases unmatched. CDR3 DNA: TGTGCCATCAGTGAGTTGGCTACCGGGGGGAATGAGCAGTTCTTC. Translating it yields CAISELATGGNEQFF.

The J gene is TRBJ2-3, the V gene TRBV4-3; no clear D. Per the germline V gene, CDR1 is LGHNA and CDR2 is YSLEER. The CDR3 is 16 amino acids. The V end lost 1 base, the J end lost 0 bases, and 11 bases lay between the germline ends. CDR3 bases: TGCGCCAGCAGCCAAGCTGACTTCCCTAGCACAGATACGCAGTATTTT. As protein: CASSQADFPSTDTQYF.

The genes are TRBV29-1 and TRBJ1-1, with 7 positions matching TRBD1. The CDR3 runs 14 residues. Germline V gene data show CDR1 as SQVTM and CDR2 as ANQGSEA. The CDR3 here is CTAAGGPMNTEAFF. The CDR3 bases are TGCACCGCCGCAGGGGGACCCATGAACACTGAAGCTTTCTTT.

J is TRBJ2-3 and V is TRBV19; D not certain. CDR1 is LNHDA and CDR2 is SQIVND in the germline V gene (reference sequence). This CDR3 comprises 14 residues. V was trimmed by 6 bases and J by 0 bases, leaving 10 bases between them. As DNA, the CDR3 is TGTGCCAGTAGCCCTACAGCTAGCACAGATACGCAGTATTTT. This translates into CASSPTASTDTQYF.

This clonotype has a single count. The rearrangement joins TRBV29-1 to TRBJ2-1; the D is unclear. CDR3 length: 13 amino acids. V gave up 2 bases and J gave up 9 bases, with 14 bases separating them. Germline values: CDR1 SQVTM, CDR2 ANQGSEA. This CDR3 reads CSVELRNLGEQFF. CDR3 DNA sequence: TGCAGCGTTGAACTAAGGAACCTCGGTGAGCAGTTCTTC.